Here is one TCR beta chain with its context. Sequenced by immunoSEQ multiplex PCR; TCRdb stores in-frame clones only, minus some. The sample lists about 45,000 clones, roughly nine tenths occurring once. The entry originates in a study of blood T cell repertoires in COVID-19. Study in general: Some COVID-19 samples were acute and others convalescent; all came from the United States, Italy and Spain. T cells, B-cell-depleted T cells, or PBMCs provided the cDNA or gDNA that served as material.

Trimming shortened V by 1 base and J by 1 base, and 9 bases separated the two germline ends. This CDR3 region has 15 residues. CDR1 is LNHNV, CDR2 YYDKDF, per germline (reference sequence). The V call is TRBV15, the J call TRBJ2-3; D is perhaps TRBD2 (5 bases). The receptor was isolated from a human donor in a cohort sampled during active COVID-19. Sequencing was performed on peripheral blood. As DNA, the CDR3 is TGTGCCACCAGCAGAGCGGACTCAGGCACAGATACGCAGTATTTT. Translation gives CATSRADSGTDTQYF.